Listed below are T cell receptor beta chains from one sample, sequenced in a study of vaccination and CD4 T cells after COVID-19. Their specific antigens are unknown. Via MiXCR, TCRdb re-called the PCR reads, giving one row per CDR3 protein. This sample yields about 26,000 distinct CDR3 sequences, of which around 41% are seen a single time; over 5% belongs to the top ten. The material sequenced was CD4+ T cells from blood, cultured in vitro, taken about 7 months after SARS-CoV-2 vaccination. These receptors all stem from a human donor who had recovered from COVID-19. Both conserved end residues are part of each CDR3. A D gene is named only where the DNA matches it firmly. Clone size, where shown, is once, few, many, or a class for clones that have expanded.

d_call j_call v_call clone_size cdr3_nt cdr3_aa
NA TRBJ1-6 TRBV2 few TGTGCCAGCAGTGTTCGGCAGGGCGGGAATTCACCCCTCCACTTT CASSVRQGGNSPLHF
NA TRBJ2-3 TRBV20-1 NA TGCAGTGCCCAGGCAGGGGACTACCTTTTTACAGATACGCAGTATTTT CSAQAGDYLFTDTQYF
NA TRBJ2-1 TRBV20-1 few TGCAGTGCTAGTAAGGACCCCGGAGACTCTAATGAGCAGTTCTTC CSASKDPGDSNEQFF
NA TRBJ2-7 TRBV7-2 NA TGTGCCAGCAGCCCGGGACTGAGGGACCGCGAGCAGTACTTC CASSPGLRDREQYF
NA TRBJ1-1 TRBV2 few TGTGCCAGGGGATCGGGGGTGTACACTGAAGCTTTCTTT CARGSGVYTEAFF
TRBD1 TRBJ1-5 TRBV15 NA TGTGCCACCAGCCAGAAATTGACAGGGTTGAGCAATCAGCCCCAGCATTTT CATSQKLTGLSNQPQHF
NA TRBJ2-7 TRBV27 once TGTGCCAGCAGACGGAGCTCCTACGAGCAGTACTTC CASRRSSYEQYF
TRBD2 TRBJ2-7 TRBV7-2 few TGTGCCAGCAGCTTAGCGGGACTAGCGGGAGCCTACGAGCAGTACTTC CASSLAGLAGAYEQYF
NA TRBJ2-7 TRBV7-3 NA TGTGCCAGCAGCTCCCGGACACCCTACGAGCAGTACTTC CASSSRTPYEQYF
TRBD1 TRBJ1-5 TRBV20-1 NA TGCAGTGCCGTCTCTTTAGGGACAGGGGGCGGCAATCAGCCCCAGCATTTT CSAVSLGTGGGNQPQHF
NA TRBJ2-1 TRBV15 few TGTGCCACCAGCAGCGGGGCTTACAATGAGCAGTTCTTC CATSSGAYNEQFF
TRBD1 TRBJ1-2 TRBV2 NA TGTGCCAGCAGGACAGGGGGCAACTATGGCTACACCTTC CASRTGGNYGYTF
TRBD2 TRBJ2-7 TRBV2 NA TGTGCCAGCAGTCCCGGGACTAGCGGGACTTCGCCCTACGAGCAGTACTTC CASSPGTSGTSPYEQYF
TRBD2 TRBJ2-1 TRBV6-1 few TGTGCCAGCAGACCAGGACTAGCGGGAGCCAATGAGCAGTTCTTC CASRPGLAGANEQFF
TRBD2 TRBJ2-7 TRBV29-1 NA TGCAGCGTTGAAGGGGGTAGCGGGAGCTACGAGCAGTACTTC CSVEGGSGSYEQYF
NA TRBJ2-5 TRBV19 NA TGTGCCAGTAGTCGGGACCACCAAGAGACCCAGTACTTC CASSRDHQETQYF
NA TRBJ2-5 TRBV11-1 once TGTGCCAGCAGCTTAGGCTTGGGCGGGAAAAAGGAAGAGACCCAGTACTTC CASSLGLGGKKEETQYF
NA TRBJ1-1 TRBV6-1 NA TGTGCCACCGAACTTGGTGGCTCGCGCACTGAAGCTTTCTTT CATELGGSRTEAFF
NA TRBJ1-2 TRBV27 NA TGTGCCAGCAGTTTTCTCCCAGGGACGAACTATGGCTACACCTTC CASSFLPGTNYGYTF
NA TRBJ2-1 TRBV6-1 NA TGTGCCAGCAATCGAGGGATTTACAATGAGCAGTTCTTC CASNRGIYNEQFF
NA TRBJ1-5 TRBV6-1 NA TGTGCCAGCACAGCTTATAGCAATCAGCCCCAGCATTTT CASTAYSNQPQHF
NA TRBJ2-7 TRBV6-1 NA TGTGCCAGCAGTAGATTTCACCCGGGCGACGAGCAGTACTTC CASSRFHPGDEQYF
TRBD2 TRBJ2-5 TRBV20-1 NA TGCAGTGCTGGAACGACTAGCGGGATACAAGAGACCCAGTACTTC CSAGTTSGIQETQYF
NA TRBJ2-5 TRBV7-9 NA TGTGCCAGCAGCTTCCAGGTAGAGACCCAGTACTTC CASSFQVETQYF
TRBD2 TRBJ2-4 TRBV20-1 medium-sized TGCAGTGCTACGGGGGCCCTAGCGGGAGCGGTCTTTCAGTACTTC CSATGALAGAVFQYF
NA TRBJ2-3 TRBV20-1 NA TGCAGTTCCAGGCGGGACATAAACACAGATACGCAGTATTTT CSSRRDINTDTQYF
NA TRBJ2-4 TRBV7-9 NA TGTGCCAGCAGCTCAGGGTTAGCCAAAAACATTCAGTACTTC CASSSGLAKNIQYF
NA TRBJ1-1 TRBV10-3 NA TGTGCCATCAGTGAGCAGGGGAACACTGAAGCTTTCTTT CAISEQGNTEAFF
NA TRBJ2-1 TRBV19 NA TGTGCCAGTAGTATAGATCAGGGGGGCTATGAGCAGTTCTTC CASSIDQGGYEQFF
NA TRBJ2-1 TRBV11-2 NA TGTGCCAGCAGCTTAGCCAGGGTCAATGAGCAGTTCTTC CASSLARVNEQFF
TRBD1 TRBJ2-1 TRBV27 NA TGTGCCAGCAGTTTGACAGGGAATGAGCAGTTCTTC CASSLTGNEQFF
NA TRBJ2-7 TRBV4-2 NA TGTGCCAGCAGCCGACTAGGGGATTTCGAGCAGTACTTC CASSRLGDFEQYF
TRBD1 TRBJ2-1 TRBV7-3 NA TGTGCCAGCAGCCAGACAGGGGGCGCCTACAATGAGCAGTTCTTC CASSQTGGAYNEQFF
NA TRBJ1-2 TRBV6-1 NA TGTGCCAGCAGTCCGGGACGAAATGGCTACACCTTC CASSPGRNGYTF
NA TRBJ2-2 TRBV7-2 NA TGTGCCAGCAGCCGGACCGTCGTACCGAACACCGGGGAGCTGTTTTTT CASSRTVVPNTGELFF
NA TRBJ1-5 TRBV6-1 few TGTGCCAGCAGGGTGGATCTGAATAGCAATCAGCCCCAGCATTTT CASRVDLNSNQPQHF
NA TRBJ1-5 TRBV7-6 few TGTGCCAGCAGCTTATCTTTCAATCAGCCCCAGCATTTT CASSLSFNQPQHF
TRBD2 TRBJ2-5 TRBV27 NA TGTGCCAGCACCTATTCGGGACTAGCGGGAGCCCAAGAGACCCAGTACTTC CASTYSGLAGAQETQYF
NA TRBJ2-2 TRBV7-2 NA TGTGCCAGCAGCACCCACTACAAGGTGAACACCGGGGAGCTGTTTTTT CASSTHYKVNTGELFF
TRBD1 TRBJ2-5 TRBV29-1 NA TGCAGCGTTATCTCCGCTCTGGGACAGGGCGGGGAGACCCAGTACTTC CSVISALGQGGETQYF
NA TRBJ2-3 TRBV28 few TGTGCCAGCAGTACTAGGACAGCAGGCGATACGCAGTATTTT CASSTRTAGDTQYF
NA TRBJ1-2 TRBV7-8 NA TGTGCCAGCAGCTTCGCGGGATTTGGCTACACCTTC CASSFAGFGYTF
NA TRBJ2-3 TRBV20-1 few TGCAGTGCTAGAGTGGGTATTCGCACAGATACGCAGTATTTT CSARVGIRTDTQYF
NA TRBJ2-7 TRBV20-1 NA TGCAGTGCTAGATTGCAGGGGGGCAGGGAGCAGTACTTC CSARLQGGREQYF
TRBD1 TRBJ1-5 TRBV19 once TGTGCCAGTAGTTCGGACAGGGCGCGCAATCAGCCCCAGCATTTT CASSSDRARNQPQHF
NA TRBJ2-7 TRBV20-1 NA TGCAGTGCTACTTTACAGTCCTACGAGCAGTACTTC CSATLQSYEQYF
NA TRBJ1-6 TRBV27 few TGTGCCAGCAGTTTAGGCCGGTCGAATTCACCCCTCCACTTT CASSLGRSNSPLHF
NA TRBJ1-1 TRBV7-2 few TGTGCCAGCAGCCCGACCGCATTGGAACCTGAAGCTTTCTTT CASSPTALEPEAFF
TRBD1 TRBJ1-5 TRBV20-1 NA TGCAGTGTGACAGGGGACGGCAATCAGCCCCAGCATTTT CSVTGDGNQPQHF
NA TRBJ2-7 TRBV20-1 NA TGCAGTGCTAGATTTCCGCTTTTGGGCGAGCAGTACTTC CSARFPLLGEQYF
TRBD1 TRBJ1-6 TRBV27 medium-sized TGTGCCAGCAGTTTATACAGGGGGAAGGATTCACCCCTCCACTTT CASSLYRGKDSPLHF
TRBD2 TRBJ2-7 TRBV7-2 few TGTGCCAGCACCAGGGGGGCGGGAGGGAGCTACGAGCAGTACTTC CASTRGAGGSYEQYF
NA TRBJ2-3 TRBV7-9 NA TGTGCCAGCAGCCATCTATCGCCCCGAGCAGATACGCAGTATTTT CASSHLSPRADTQYF
TRBD2 TRBJ2-3 TRBV20-1 medium-sized TGCAGTGCTAGCCCCACAGTAGCGGGAGGAACAGATACGCAGTATTTT CSASPTVAGGTDTQYF
TRBD1 TRBJ2-3 TRBV27 NA TGTGCCAGCAGTCTGGTAGGGACAGGCACAGATACGCAGTATTTT CASSLVGTGTDTQYF
NA TRBJ1-5 TRBV19 NA TGTGCCAGTAGTATAGCGGGCCGCAATCAGCCCCAGCATTTT CASSIAGRNQPQHF
NA TRBJ1-6 TRBV15 medium-sized TGTGCCACCAGCAGAGATTTGGGATCACCCCTCCACTTT CATSRDLGSPLHF
TRBD2 TRBJ2-3 TRBV20-1 NA TGCAGTGCTAGTAAAGTGGGAGCGGGAGCGACAGATACGCAGTATTTT CSASKVGAGATDTQYF
NA TRBJ2-3 TRBV6-1 few TGTGCCAGCAGAGGTGGGAGGAGCACAGATACGCAGTATTTT CASRGGRSTDTQYF
TRBD1 TRBJ2-7 TRBV7-2 few TGTGCCAGCAGCTACCGGGACAGGGTCTACGAGCAGTACTTC CASSYRDRVYEQYF